Presented here are 16 T cell receptor beta chains from one specimen sequenced in a study of blood T cell repertoires in COVID-19. The table came from immunoSEQ multiplex PCR; TCRdb's copy has only in-frame clones and leaves some out. Here the sample spans roughly 60,000 clones, 75% to 85% being singletons. Sequencing was carried out using peripheral blood. These receptors were collected from a man older than 75 with acute or convalescent COVID-19.

The chain joins TRBV27 to TRBJ2-1, with TRBD1 matching 10 bases. The CDR3 contains 17 residues. Germline lookup yields CDR1 MNHEY and CDR2 SMNVEV (reference sequence). With 5 bases clipped from V and 3 bases from J, the junction kept 10 bases outside the gene matches. The CDR3 DNA is TGTGCCAGCAGTAAGGGGGTGGGGACAGGGGTCTACAATGAGCAGTTCTTC. Translated: CASSKGVGTGVYNEQFF.

This clone was picked up a small number of times. V is TRBV7-6 and J is TRBJ1-6; D is uncertain. This CDR3 spans 17 amino acids. Between the trimmed V and J ends, which lost 0 bases and 0 bases, there was a span of 9 bases. CDR1 SGHVS and CDR2 FNYEAQ come from the germline V gene. The CDR3 sequence is CASSLAPLSSYNSPLHF. DNA of the CDR3: TGTGCCAGCAGCTTAGCTCCCCTGAGCTCCTATAATTCACCCCTCCACTTT.

The chain recombines TRBV5-1 with TRBJ2-3; D perhaps matches TRBD1 (5 bases). CDR3 length equals 14 residues. The germline V gene encodes CDR1 SGHRS and CDR2 YFSETQ. V was cut by 4 bases and J by 6 bases, with 15 bases left in between. The CDR3 reads CASSLGQAQDTQYF. In DNA form, the CDR3 reads TGCGCCAGCAGCCTCGGACAAGCTCAGGATACGCAGTATTTT.

CDR3 DNA: TGTGCCAGCTCACCACCGGAACGGGGACTTACTAATGAAAAACTGTTTTTT. It codes for CASSPPERGLTNEKLFF. The gene calls are TRBV18 and TRBJ1-4; tentatively, D is TRBD1 (5 bases). The length of the CDR3 is 17 residues. The V gene lost 0 bases and the J gene lost 2 bases, with 13 bases spanning the gap. Germline CDR1 reads KGHSH; CDR2 reads LQKENI.

The chain links TRBV4-2 to TRBJ1-5, with a tentative D call TRBD1 (5 bases). Germline V gives CDR1 LGHNA, CDR2 YNFKEQ. CDR3 size: 13 residues. Trimming stripped 4 bases from V and 8 bases from J, with 12 bases between. DNA of the CDR3: TGTGCCAGCAGCCTTTCGGGGGGGGAGCCCCAGCATTTT. As protein: CASSLSGGEPQHF.

This clone was observed a few times. This chain links TRBV12-3 or TRBV12-4 with TRBJ2-7; the match to TRBD2 covers 8 bases. The CDR3 is made up of 13 amino acids. After removal of 6 bases from V and 7 bases from J, the junction contained 8 bases not matched to a gene. CDR3 sequence: CASRGGTRAEQYF. The CDR3 bases are TGTGCCAGCAGGGGGGGGACTAGAGCTGAGCAGTACTTC.

The rearrangement joins TRBV24-1 to TRBJ1-5; tentative D call: TRBD1 (5 bases). Germline values: CDR1 KGHDR, CDR2 SFDVKD. Deletions cut 9 bases from V and 0 bases from J, with 17 bases between. The CDR3 is 16 residues long. The CDR3 is CATLGGIVRSNQPQHF. CDR3 nucleotides: TGTGCCACCTTGGGGGGAATCGTACGTAGCAATCAGCCCCAGCATTTT.

This chain's CDR3 is CASSVQGVQYF. In DNA, the CDR3 is TGTGCCAGCAGTGTACAGGGGGTTCAGTACTTC. This chain uses TRBV12-3 or TRBV12-4 with TRBJ2-4; the match to TRBD1 covers 8 bases. This CDR3 has 11 amino acids. With 5 bases clipped from V and 11 bases from J, the junction kept 2 bases outside the gene matches.

V gene TRBV2 combines with J gene TRBJ2-3; D perhaps matches TRBD1 (6 bases). Trimming shortened V by 11 bases and J by 2 bases, and 14 bases separated the two germline ends. Germline V gives CDR1 SNHLY, CDR2 FYNNEI. CDR3 length equals 13 residues. The CDR3 here is CAGLGHITDTQYF. The CDR3 coding sequence is TGTGCCGGTTTGGGACACATCACAGATACGCAGTATTTT. The complete variable domain, with remaining parts taken from reference TRBV2 and TRBJ2-3, reads EPEVTQTPSHQVTQMGQEVILRCVPISNHLYFYWYRQILGQKVEFLVSFYNNEISEKSEIFDDQFSVERPDGSNFTLKIRSTKLEDSAMYFCAGLGHITDTQYFGPGTRLTVL.

This clone was detected once. This rearrangement joins TRBV7-8 to TRBJ1-6; 9 nucleotides match TRBD1. The ends lost 4 bases at V and 9 bases at J; junction bases unmatched: 10. Germline values: CDR1 SGHVS, CDR2 FQNEAQ. The CDR3 runs to 16 residues. The CDR3 nucleotides read TGTGCCAGCAGCTCCAACAGGGGGCGGGGTGGTTCACCCCTCCACTTT. As protein: CASSSNRGRGGSPLHF. The whole variable domain, filled in from reference TRBV7-8 and TRBJ1-6, reads GAGVSQSPRYKVAKRGQDVALRCDPISGHVSLFWYQQALGQGPEFLTYFQNEAQLDKSGLPSDRFFAERPEGSVSTLKIQRTQQEDSAVYLCASSSNRGRGGSPLHFGNGTRLTVT.

Only one count was recorded for this clone. This chain uses TRBV7-9 with TRBJ2-5, with 9 bases that match TRBD1. This CDR3 region has 14 residues. Germline loops: CDR1 SEHNR, CDR2 FQNEAQ (reference sequence). J was trimmed by 5 bases and V by 5 bases; bases with no gene match: 6. The CDR3 DNA reads TGTGCCAGCAGCGGGGACAGGGCTGGGGAGACCCAGTACTTC. Encoded protein: CASSGDRAGETQYF. The full variable domain, completed using reference TRBV7-9 and TRBJ2-5, is DTGVSQNPRHKITKRGQNVTFRCDPISEHNRLYWYRQTLGQGPEFLTYFQNEAQLEKSRLLSDRFSAERPKGSFSTLEIQRTEQGDSAMYLCASSGDRAGETQYFGPGTRLLVL.

The rearrangement joins TRBV7-9 to TRBJ1-2; 9 bases agree with TRBD1. There are 15 residues in the CDR3. Germline loops: CDR1 SEHNR, CDR2 FQNEAQ (reference sequence). V dropped 5 bases and J dropped 1; count of bases not matched to a gene: 5. DNA for the CDR3: TGTGCCAGCAGCCCAGGGACAGGGTATAACTATGGCTACACCTTC. The encoded protein is CASSPGTGYNYGYTF.

This clone has just a few counts. V is TRBV19 and J is TRBJ1-6; 9 bases fit TRBD1. Germline V gene sequence: CDR1 LNHDA, CDR2 SQIVND (reference sequence). J lost 6 bases, V lost 5 bases, and 5 bases had no gene match. The CDR3 runs 15 residues. CDR3: CASSGTGRINSPLHF. CDR3 DNA sequence: TGTGCCAGTAGTGGGACAGGGCGGATTAATTCACCCCTCCACTTT.

V usage is TRBV6-6 and J usage is TRBJ1-2; 10 nucleotides match TRBD1. The V segment lost 4 bases and the J segment 8 bases; nucleotides outside the gene matches: 7. Germline V lookup: CDR1 MNHNY, CDR2 SVGAGI (reference sequence). This CDR3 comprises 14 residues. The CDR3, as DNA: TGTGCCAGCAGTTCCCCGACAGGGGGCGAGGGCTACACCTTC. It translates to CASSSPTGGEGYTF.

The chain combines TRBV5-4 with TRBJ2-1; the match to TRBD2 covers 7 bases. There are 15 residues in the CDR3. Losses at the gene ends were 4 bases for V and 7 bases for J; bases not matched to a gene: 11. Germline V CDR1 and CDR2: SGHNT, YYREEE (reference sequence). The chain's CDR3 is CASSPGTNPRNEQFF. The DNA of the CDR3 is TGTGCCAGCAGCCCGGGGACTAATCCTAGGAATGAGCAGTTCTTC.

This chain uses TRBV19 with TRBJ1-5; D uncertain. The CDR3 is 15 residues long. V lost 3 bases, J lost 2 bases, and 11 bases lay in between. Germline loops: CDR1 LNHDA, CDR2 SQIVND (reference sequence). The chain's CDR3 is CASSMRVYGNQPQHF. The CDR3 nucleotides read TGTGCCAGTAGTATGAGGGTTTACGGCAATCAGCCCCAGCATTTT. Complete variable domain (other parts from reference TRBV19 and TRBJ1-5): DGGITQSPKYLFRKEGQNVTLSCEQNLNHDAMYWYRQDPGQGLRLIYYSQIVNDFQKGDIAEGYSVSREKKESFPLTVTSAQKNPTAFYLCASSMRVYGNQPQHFGDGTRLSIL.